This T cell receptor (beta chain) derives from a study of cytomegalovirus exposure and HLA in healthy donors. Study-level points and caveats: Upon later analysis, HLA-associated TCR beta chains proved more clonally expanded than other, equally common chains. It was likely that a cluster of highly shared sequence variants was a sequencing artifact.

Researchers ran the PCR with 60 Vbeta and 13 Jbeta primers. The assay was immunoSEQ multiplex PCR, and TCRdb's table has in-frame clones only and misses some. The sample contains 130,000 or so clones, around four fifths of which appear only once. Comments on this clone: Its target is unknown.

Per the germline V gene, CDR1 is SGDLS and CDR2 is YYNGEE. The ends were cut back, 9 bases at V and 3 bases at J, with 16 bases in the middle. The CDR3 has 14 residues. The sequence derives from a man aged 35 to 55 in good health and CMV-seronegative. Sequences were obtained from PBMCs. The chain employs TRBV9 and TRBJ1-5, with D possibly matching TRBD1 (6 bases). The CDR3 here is CAIMSGGLNQPQHF. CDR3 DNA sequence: TGTGCCATTATGAGCGGGGGCCTCAATCAGCCCCAGCATTTT.